Listed here are 18 T cell receptor beta chains from one sample, sequenced in a study of blood T cells in healthy people across ages. Then a second PCR, running roughly 7 to 11 cycles, was carried out with a sample-barcoded 5' primer and a J-beta primer mix. TCRdb itself ran the 5' RACE reads through MiXCR, one entry per CDR3 protein. Among some 900,000 distinct CDR3 sequences listed, 45% to 50% were seen once. The sample taken for sequencing was blood. These receptor sequences come from a man aged 30 to 45 in good health.

This clonotype was seen at least ten times. The chain is built from TRBV20-1 and TRBJ1-1; possibly TRBD1 for D (5 bases). Germline CDR1 DFQATT, CDR2 SNEGSKA (reference sequence). V lost 5 bases, J lost 1 base, and 11 bases lay in between. The CDR3 covers 13 residues. CDR3 residues: CSAGDPGNTEAFF. CDR3 coding DNA: TGCAGTGCTGGGGACCCTGGGAACACTGAAGCTTTCTTT.

Note on this clonotype: A much larger clone differs by one base, so this may be a read error. The DNA of the CDR3 is TGTGCCAACAGTGCTAATTGGGAGGGGGGAGAGGATGAGCAGTTCTTC. Protein product: CANSANWEGGEDEQFF. This chain uses TRBV6-4 with TRBJ2-1; perhaps TRBD2 as D (7 bases). Looked up from germline, CDR1 is MRHNA and CDR2 is SNTAGT. This CDR3 is 16 amino acids long.

The V call is TRBV5-1, the J call TRBJ2-6; a possible D gene is TRBD1 (6 bases). Per germline, CDR1 SGHRS and CDR2 YFSETQ. Trimming took 5 bases from V and 0 from J, leaving 9 bases between them. The CDR3 is made up of 15 amino acids. CDR3 sequence: CASSRDNSGANVLTF. In DNA, the CDR3 is TGCGCCAGCAGTCGGGACAACTCTGGGGCCAACGTCCTGACTTTC.

The sample holds a few counts of this clonotype. This chain joins TRBV7-2 and TRBJ1-5, with a possible D match to TRBD1 (6 bases). CDR3 length equals 14 residues. The germline CDR1 and CDR2 sequences are SGHTA and FQGNSA. Trimming took off 4 bases at V and 4 bases at J, with 11 bases between the two ends. CDR3 DNA: TGTGCCAGCAGCTCGCTGGGGGCGAATCAGCCCCAGCATTTT. Its protein product is CASSSLGANQPQHF. Supplemented by reference TRBV7-2 and TRBJ1-5, the full variable domain reads GAGVSQSPSNKVTEKGKDVELRCDPISGHTALYWYRQSLGQGLEFLIYFQGNSAPDKSGLPSDRFSAERTGGSVSTLTIQRTQQEDSAVYLCASSSLGANQPQHFGDGTRLSIL.

This clonotype was picked up a small number of times. This chain connects TRBV20-1 to TRBJ2-3; 8 bases fit TRBD1. Per the germline V gene, CDR1 is DFQATT and CDR2 is SNEGSKA (reference sequence). CDR3 length: 14 residues. V lost 2 bases, J lost 5 bases, and 6 bases stayed unmatched. This CDR3 is CSARRDRGRDTQYF. The CDR3 coding sequence is TGCAGTGCTAGAAGAGACAGGGGTAGAGATACGCAGTATTTT.

This chain connects TRBV10-3 to TRBJ2-5; possibly TRBD1 for D (5 bases). This CDR3 comprises 13 residues. The germline gives CDR1 ENHRY, CDR2 SYGVKD. Trimming took 7 bases from V and 4 from J, leaving 13 bases between them. The CDR3 nucleotides read TGTGCCATCACTTCAGGGATTGCAGAGACCCAGTACTTC. It yields the protein CAITSGIAETQYF.

The rearrangement uses TRBV20-1 and TRBJ2-4, with 9 bases aligning to TRBD2. The J call is in doubt because the DNA end fits TRBJ2-7 better. Germline V lookup: CDR1 DFQATT, CDR2 SNEGSKA (reference sequence). This CDR3 comprises 16 residues. The CDR3 sequence is CSATGLAYRPAYEQYF. The CDR3 DNA sequence: TGCAGTGCCACCGGACTAGCGTACCGACCTGCCTACGAGCAGTACTTC.

This clonotype was seen ten or more times. The chain links TRBV6-5 to TRBJ2-6; D possibly corresponds to TRBD1 (5 bases). V was pared by 5 bases and J by 0 bases, with 8 bases between. The CDR3 runs 15 residues. Germline-derived CDR1 and CDR2 are MNHEY and SVGAGI. Here the CDR3 reads CASSRDSSGANVLTF. The CDR3 coding sequence is TGTGCCAGCAGTAGAGACAGCTCTGGGGCCAACGTCCTGACTTTC.

In DNA, the CDR3 is TGTGCCAGCAGTTCACCGGGACTAGCGGGGGGATACGAGCAGTACTTC. It is translated as CASSSPGLAGGYEQYF. The chain combines TRBV12-3 or TRBV12-4 with TRBJ2-7; TRBD2 matches 15 bases. The CDR3 sequence is 16 residues long. With V trimmed by 4 bases and J by 4 bases, 5 bases remained unmatched.

CDR3 region: CASSQVGTGGYGYTF. CDR3 DNA: TGCGCCAGCAGCCAAGTGGGAACAGGGGGCTATGGCTACACCTTC. The V gene is TRBV4-1, the J gene TRBJ1-2; TRBD1 agrees at 8 bases. The germline CDR1 and CDR2 sequences are MGHRA and YSYEKL. Trimming took 1 base from V and 4 from J; bases not matched to a gene: 5. The CDR3 is 15 residues long.

The chain couples TRBV15 to TRBJ2-1, with 9 positions matching TRBD2. Trimming at V came to 5 bases and at J to 5 bases, leaving 10 bases not matched to a gene. The CDR3 runs to 16 residues. Germline assignment: CDR1 LNHNV and CDR2 YYDKDF (reference sequence). The CDR3 DNA reads as TGTGCCACCAGCTTGCGCCTTAGCGGGGGCCACAATGAGCAGTTCTTC. Protein: CATSLRLSGGHNEQFF. Full variable domain (outside the CDR3, taken from reference TRBV15 and TRBJ2-1): DAMVIQNPRYQVTQFGKPVTLSCSQTLNHNVMYWYQQKSSQAPKLLFHYYDKDFNNEADTPDNFQSRRPNTSFCFLDIRSPGLGDTAMYLCATSLRLSGGHNEQFFGPGTRLTVL.

The chain combines TRBV4-1 with TRBJ2-7; possible D gene TRBD1, 6 bases. This CDR3 is built from 16 residues. The germline gives CDR1 MGHRA, CDR2 YSYEKL. The V and J ends lost 0 bases and 4 bases respectively, with 16 bases between them. CDR3 amino acids: CASSQDTDRSVYEQYF. The DNA for the CDR3 is TGCGCCAGCAGCCAAGACACCGACAGGTCCGTTTACGAGCAGTACTTC.

In its sample, this clonotype was seen many times. The CDR3 loop is CASSWRGGFDEQYF. The CDR3 nucleotides are TGCGCCAGCAGCTGGCGTGGGGGATTCGACGAGCAGTACTTC. The gene calls are TRBV5-1 and TRBJ2-7; D might be TRBD1 or TRBD2, each matching 5 bases. Trimming took off 3 bases at V and 5 bases at J, with 15 bases between the two ends. Germline CDR1 SGHRS, CDR2 YFSETQ. The CDR3 sequence is 14 residues long.

About this clonotype itself: This clone may be a read error of a much larger clone one base away. V and J are TRBV7-2 and TRBJ2-7; D is unresolved. The V end was cut by 5 bases, the J end by 3 bases, with 23 bases between. The CDR3 is 17 amino acids. The germline V gene has CDR1 SGHTA and CDR2 FQGNSA. In nucleotides, the CDR3 is TGTGCCAGCAGCACGCCTGGCCGGTCGCCATTCAGCTACGAGCAGTACTTC. Translated, it gives CASSTPGRSPFSYEQYF.

This clonotype was observed a few times. The CDR3 here is CASRNREDEQYF. The CDR3 DNA reads as TGTGCCAGCAGAAACAGGGAGGACGAGCAGTACTTC. V and J are TRBV6-1 and TRBJ2-7, with D tentatively TRBD1 or TRBD2 (6 bases each). Deletions cut 6 bases from V and 5 bases from J, with 11 bases between. The CDR3 has 12 amino acids. Germline CDR1 and CDR2: MNHNS and SASEGT.

This clonotype was observed a handful of times. The chain has TRBV3-1 and TRBJ2-1, with 9 bases fitting TRBD2. This CDR3 comprises 15 residues. The V and J ends lost 6 bases and 8 bases, in that order; junction bases with no gene match: 11. CDR1 is LGHDT, CDR2 YNNKEL, per germline (reference sequence). The CDR3 region has the DNA TGTGCCAGCAGTTCGGGAGGCGGGGGGGCCTATGAGCAGTTCTTC. It is translated as CASSSGGGGAYEQFF.

This clonotype has more than one count but fewer than ten. The rearrangement uses TRBV6-2 or TRBV6-3 and TRBJ2-7, with D possibly being TRBD2 (6 bases). This CDR3 spans 15 amino acids. Deletions cut 7 bases from V and 3 bases from J, with 19 bases between. The germline V gene encodes CDR1 MNHEY and CDR2 SVGEGT. The CDR3 DNA is TGTGCCAGCAACTCACCTAGGAGGGGATTCTACGAGCAGTACTTC. It is translated as CASNSPRRGFYEQYF.

The chain has TRBV4-2 and TRBJ2-1; no definite D call. This CDR3 region has 15 residues. Trimming took 1 base from V and 11 from J, leaving 18 bases between them. The V gene's germline CDR1 is LGHNA and CDR2 YNFKEQ. CDR3 amino acids: CASSQGVTPGNKQFF. The CDR3 DNA reads as TGTGCCAGCAGCCAAGGAGTGACTCCTGGAAATAAGCAGTTCTTC.